These 22 T cell receptor beta chains originate from one sample sequenced in a study of blood T cell repertoires in COVID-19. The assay was immunoSEQ multiplex PCR, and TCRdb's table has in-frame clones only and misses some. The data hold 150,000 or so clones, with 78% observed a single time. The sample comprised PBMCs or T cells enriched from blood (not recorded which). The receptors were gathered from a woman between 45 and 60 years old who had recovered from COVID-19.

The CDR3 region has the DNA TGTGCCAGCAGCTTGGTCGGTACCTACGAGCAGTACTTC. This translates into CASSLVGTYEQYF. V and J are TRBV5-4 and TRBJ2-7; no definite D call. The CDR3 has 13 amino acids. CDR1 is SGHNT and CDR2 is YYREEE in the germline V gene (reference sequence). Trimming left V 0 bases short and J 2 bases short, with 6 bases between.

The chain recombines TRBV6-5 with TRBJ1-2; D uncertain. Germline V gives CDR1 MNHEY, CDR2 SVGAGI. V dropped 0 bases and J dropped 7 bases, with 15 bases sitting between them. The CDR3 has 15 residues. The CDR3 sequence is CASSYSYEALLGYTF. CDR3 DNA: TGTGCCAGCAGTTACTCGTATGAGGCCCTGCTTGGCTACACCTTC.

This clone was detected a few times. This chain's CDR3 is CASSRTGYNQPQHF. The CDR3 bases are TGTGCCAGTAGCCGGACAGGATACAATCAGCCCCAGCATTTT. The chain links TRBV19 to TRBJ1-5; 7 bases agree with TRBD1. The CDR3 runs 14 residues. The trim removed 6 bases at V and 3 bases at J, leaving 5 bases unmatched. The germline CDR1 and CDR2 sequences are LNHDA and SQIVND (reference sequence).

The chain is built from TRBV5-4 and TRBJ2-1, with D unclear. Trimming pared 4 bases from V and 5 bases from J, leaving 7 bases between. Per germline, CDR1 SGHNT and CDR2 YYREEE (reference sequence). The CDR3 runs 12 residues. The CDR3 DNA is TGTGCCAGCAGCCTGACTCACAATGAGCAGTTCTTC. Translating gives CASSLTHNEQFF.

CDR3 coding DNA: TGCGCCAGCAGCCTCGGGGGGGAACACAATGAGCAGTTCTTC. As protein: CASSLGGEHNEQFF. The chain employs TRBV5-1 and TRBJ2-1, with 8 bases fitting TRBD2. This CDR3 has 14 amino acids. Germline lookup yields CDR1 SGHRS and CDR2 YFSETQ. V lost 4 bases to trimming and J lost 5 bases; unmatched junction nucleotides: 5.

The chain carries TRBV6-1 and TRBJ2-7, with 10 bases fitting TRBD1. Germline CDR1 MNHNS, CDR2 SASEGT. The CDR3 sequence is 17 residues long. V dropped 1 base and J dropped 0; count of bases not matched to a gene: 6. The CDR3 sequence is CASSEVRGTGDSYEQYV. The CDR3 DNA reads as TGTGCCAGCAGTGAAGTCCGCGGGACAGGGGACTCCTACGAGCAGTACGTC.

Regarding this clone: Additional DNA sequences in this sample encode the identical CDR3. This chain links TRBV5-1 with TRBJ1-1, with unresolved D. This CDR3 has 14 amino acids. Trimming removed 4 bases from V and 1 base from J, with 11 bases in between. Germline V CDR1 and CDR2: SGHRS, YFSETQ. The CDR3 reads CASSPRAGNTEAFF. CDR3 bases: TGCGCCAGCAGCCCCAGAGCGGGGAACACTGAAGCTTTCTTT.

The CDR3 here is CASSYRDRGEEKLFF. The CDR3 DNA is TGTGCCAGCAGCTACCGGGACAGGGGAGAAGAAAAACTGTTTTTT. The chain joins TRBV5-5 to TRBJ1-4; 10 bases map to TRBD1. The CDR3 extends over 15 amino acids. The V segment lost 3 bases and the J segment 8 bases; nucleotides outside the gene matches: 7. Germline CDR1 is SGHKS and CDR2 is YYEKEE (reference sequence).

About this clone: A read error may account for a junction end that differs from germline. The chain employs TRBV18 and TRBJ1-6, with D perhaps matching TRBD1 (6 bases). CDR1 is KGHSH and CDR2 is LQKENI in the germline V gene. The CDR3 is 12 amino acids. CDR3 amino acids: CASSSIQGAASF. CDR3 in DNA: TGTGCCAGCTCATCGATACAGGGCGCCGCGAGCTTT.

This clone counts as medium-sized. The sample has other DNA sequences that encode this CDR3 too. J is TRBJ1-1 and V is TRBV19; weak D call: TRBD1 (6 bases). The CDR3 contains 14 residues. Germline values: CDR1 LNHDA, CDR2 SQIVND (reference sequence). Deletions cut 3 bases from V and 3 bases from J, with 11 bases between. The CDR3 DNA sequence: TGTGCCAGTAGTATCCCACAGGGATACACTGAAGCTTTCTTT. Translation: CASSIPQGYTEAFF.

The rearrangement joins TRBV5-1 to TRBJ1-1; D remains ambiguous. The CDR3 is made up of 14 amino acids. Germline V gives CDR1 SGHRS, CDR2 YFSETQ. Trimming stripped 0 bases from V and 0 bases from J, with 6 bases between. CDR3: CASSLDSLNTEAFF. DNA of the CDR3: TGCGCCAGCAGCTTGGACAGCTTGAACACTGAAGCTTTCTTT.

This clone was recorded a few times. The rearrangement uses TRBV14 and TRBJ1-6; 10 bases align to TRBD1. The CDR3 runs to 15 residues. Germline CDR1 SGHDN, CDR2 FVKESK. Trimming removed 3 bases from V and 9 bases from J; junction bases left unmatched: 5. The CDR3 nucleotides are TGTGCCAGCAGCCACCTCGGGACAGGGGTTTCACCCCTCCACTTT. It yields the protein CASSHLGTGVSPLHF.

The chain's CDR3 is CASNRQGGRAFF. The DNA for the CDR3 is TGTGCCAGCAACCGACAGGGGGGGCGAGCTTTCTTT. The chain uses TRBV6-6 and TRBJ1-1; 9 positions match TRBD1. CDR3 length: 12 amino acids. The germline V gene encodes CDR1 MNHNY and CDR2 SVGAGI (reference sequence). Trimming removed 7 bases from V and 10 bases from J; junction bases left unmatched: 7.

V usage is TRBV2 and J usage is TRBJ1-5; D gene unclear. Germline loops: CDR1 SNHLY, CDR2 FYNNEI. This CDR3 is built from 14 residues. The V end lost 4 bases, the J end lost 8 bases, and 15 bases lay between the germline ends. In DNA, the CDR3 is TGTGCCAGCAGTGGAACGAGGGCGGTTGAGCCCCAGCATTTT. It specifies CASSGTRAVEPQHF. Together with reference TRBV2 and TRBJ1-5, the CDR3 gives the full variable domain: EPEVTQTPSHQVTQMGQEVILRCVPISNHLYFYWYRQILGQKVEFLVSFYNNEISEKSEIFDDQFSVERPDGSNFTLKIRSTKLEDSAMYFCASSGTRAVEPQHFGDGTRLSIL.

The chain is built from TRBV19 and TRBJ1-5; TRBD1 might be the D (5 bases). Germline assignment: CDR1 LNHDA and CDR2 SQIVND (reference sequence). The CDR3 covers 13 residues. Trimming stripped 4 bases from V and 3 bases from J, with 7 bases between. The CDR3 DNA follows: TGTGCCAGTAGTACAGGGTTCAATCAGCCCCAGCATTTT. This sequence encodes CASSTGFNQPQHF.

The chain joins TRBV5-1 to TRBJ1-2, with 9 bases matching TRBD1. From germline, CDR1 is SGHRS and CDR2 YFSETQ. This CDR3 region has 16 residues. V shed 0 bases, J shed 2 bases, and the junction held 5 bases outside the gene matches. The DNA for the CDR3 is TGCGCCAGCAGCTTGGGGACGGACAGGGGAAACTATGGCTACACCTTC. It is translated as CASSLGTDRGNYGYTF. Filled out from reference TRBV5-1 and TRBJ1-2, the complete variable domain reads KAGVTQTPRYLIKTRGQQVTLSCSPISGHRSVSWYQQTPGQGLQFLFEYFSETQRNKGNFPGRFSGRQFSNSRSEMNVSTLELGDSALYLCASSLGTDRGNYGYTFGSGTRLTVV.

The V and J genes are TRBV2 and TRBJ1-4; 7 bases agree with TRBD1. V was pared by 2 bases and J by 5 bases, with 8 bases of the junction left unmatched. Germline assignment: CDR1 SNHLY and CDR2 FYNNEI. CDR3 length: 16 residues. The chain's CDR3 is CASSETNRGSNEKLFF. CDR3 coding DNA: TGTGCCAGCAGTGAAACAAACAGGGGCTCCAATGAAAAACTGTTTTTT.

Only one count was recorded for this clone. Here the CDR3 DNA reads TGTGCCAGCAGTTTAGCCCCCAGGGACTGGGGCTACACCTTC. This encodes CASSLAPRDWGYTF. The rearrangement joins TRBV28 to TRBJ1-2, with a possible D match to TRBD1 (5 bases). The CDR3 consists of 14 residues. With 2 bases removed from V and 8 bases from J, the gap between germline ends came to 15 bases. Germline CDR1 is MDHEN and CDR2 is SYDVKM.

This clone was recorded only once. The chain combines TRBV5-6 with TRBJ1-2; maybe TRBD1 (6 bases). CDR1 and CDR2 (germline): SGHDT, YYEEEE. The CDR3 consists of 12 residues. V lost 4 bases, J lost 10 bases, and 14 bases lay in between. CDR3 residues: CASSLGGGFYTF. CDR3 DNA: TGTGCCAGCAGCCTTGGGGGCGGGTTCTACACCTTC.

Written as DNA, the CDR3 is TGTGCCAGCAGCTTATCGGGACTCGTCTACGAGCAGTACTTC. Encoded protein: CASSLSGLVYEQYF. This sequence joins TRBV7-2 and TRBJ2-7; a possible D gene is TRBD2 (6 bases). V shed 2 bases and J shed 3 bases, with 11 bases lying between them. The CDR3 sequence is 14 residues long. Germline CDR1 reads SGHTA; CDR2 reads FQGNSA.

This clone was observed once. The V and J genes are TRBV28 and TRBJ2-1; 9 bases match TRBD1. CDR3 length: 15 residues. Germline-derived CDR1 and CDR2 are MDHEN and SYDVKM. V trimming: 6 bases; J trimming: 3 bases; junction bases outside the gene matches: 6. CDR3: CASRAWDRDYNEQFF. The CDR3, as DNA: TGTGCCAGCAGGGCATGGGACAGGGACTACAATGAGCAGTTCTTC.

This clone was found once. J is TRBJ2-5 and V is TRBV9, with TRBD1 matching 9 bases. Germline lookup yields CDR1 SGDLS and CDR2 YYNGEE. Unmatched junction bases numbered 8, after V lost 0 bases and J lost 5 bases. This CDR3 is built from 16 residues. CDR3 coding DNA: TGTGCCAGCAGCGTAGAACAGGGGGCTCGTTGGGAGACCCAGTACTTC. Its translation is CASSVEQGARWETQYF.